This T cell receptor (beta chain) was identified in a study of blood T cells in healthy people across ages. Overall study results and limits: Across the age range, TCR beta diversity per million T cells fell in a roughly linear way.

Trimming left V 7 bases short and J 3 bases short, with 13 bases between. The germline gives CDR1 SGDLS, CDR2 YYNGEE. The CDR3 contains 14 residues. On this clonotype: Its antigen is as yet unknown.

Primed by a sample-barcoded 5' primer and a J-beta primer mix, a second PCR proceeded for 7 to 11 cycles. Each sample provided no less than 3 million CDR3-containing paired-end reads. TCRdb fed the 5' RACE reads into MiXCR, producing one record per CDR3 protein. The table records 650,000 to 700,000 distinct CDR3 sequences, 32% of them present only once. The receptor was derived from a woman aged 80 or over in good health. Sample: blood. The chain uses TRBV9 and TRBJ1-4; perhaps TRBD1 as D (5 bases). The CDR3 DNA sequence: TGTGCCAGCGGGACCGACACAGCTAATGAAAAACTGTTTTTT. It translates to CASGTDTANEKLFF.